This section outlines one T cell receptor (beta chain) sequence together with its context. The antigen remains unidentified. This sample was taken from a study of OX40 agonist ivuxolimab in advanced cancers. Whole-study context: Ivuxolimab, an antibody acting as an agonist of OX40 (CD134), was used to treat patients. From about 20 to 80 years was the age range, with a mean of around 60 years, and over 70% were male. Three patients showed partial responses: one hepatocellular carcinoma and two cutaneous melanoma cases. Points from the study as a whole: Researchers did not establish what antigens the expanded peripheral T cells target.

Using immunoSEQ multiplex PCR, the repertoire was profiled, and TCRdb retains in-frame clones only, with some absent. The data hold roughly 29,000 clones, with around nine tenths observed a single time. The germline V gene encodes CDR1 SGDLS and CDR2 YYNGEE. V dropped 3 bases and J dropped 7 bases, with 23 bases sitting between them. The CDR3 covers 17 residues. The specimen comprised CD4+ or CD8+ T cells sorted from blood, sampled in a trial of the OX40 agonist ivuxolimab. The J gene is TRBJ2-1, the V gene TRBV9; perhaps TRBD1 as D (8 bases). This TCR was sampled from an adult with an advanced solid tumor such as melanoma, head and neck, liver or kidney cancer. The CDR3 loop is CASSERDRWEGRNEQFF. CDR3 in DNA: TGTGCCAGCAGCGAGAGGGACAGGTGGGAGGGCCGGAATGAGCAGTTCTTC.